The rows below give T cell receptor beta chains drawn from one sample of a study of T cell responses to AZD1222 COVID-19 vaccine. Libraries were prepared by immunoSEQ multiplex PCR; TCRdb keeps only in-frame clonotypes and omits some of them. The sample has around 99,000 clones, about 85% seen once. Sequenced material: peripheral blood, taken on day 0 of AZD1222 vaccination. The receptors shown here come from an adult in good health. Both conserved end residues are part of each CDR3. The D gene is left open where the match is weak. The size of a clone is reported for some rows only, either as once, few or many, or as a class for expanded clones.

J gene | V gene | D gene | clone size | CDR3 length | CDR3 DNA | CDR3 protein
TRBJ1-4 | TRBV12-3/TRBV12-4 | NA | NA | 13 | TGTGCCAGCAGTCCAGGGACGCGGGAAAAACTGTTTTTT | CASSPGTREKLFF
TRBJ2-2 | TRBV19 | NA | NA | 14 | TGTGCCAGTAGTATACTCCTAGCGACCGGGGAGCTGTTTTTT | CASSILLATGELFF
TRBJ1-6 | TRBV7-2 | NA | NA | 19 | TGTGCCAGCAGCTTTAGAAGGCAGGTGGGAAGCTCCTATAATTCACCCCTCCACTTT | CASSFRRQVGSSYNSPLHF
TRBJ2-7 | TRBV15 | NA | NA | 14 | TGTGCCACCAGCAGAGAGGGTCTCGTTTACGAGCAGTACTTC | CATSREGLVYEQYF
TRBJ2-2 | TRBV7-9 | TRBD2 | few | 16 | TGTGCCAGCAGCGTAAAGGGACTAGCCTTTACCGGGGAGCTGTTTTTT | CASSVKGLAFTGELFF
TRBJ1-6 | TRBV5-1 | NA | NA | 15 | TGCGCCAGCAGCTTGGCTGACAGATATAATTCACCCCTCCACTTT | CASSLADRYNSPLHF
TRBJ2-5 | TRBV27 | TRBD1 | NA | 15 | TGTGCCAGCAGTTCCCCTTGGACAGGAAGAGAGACCCAGTACTTC | CASSSPWTGRETQYF
TRBJ2-1 | TRBV27 | NA | NA | 13 | TGTGCCAGCAGTTTAGCCCCAGGCGTCGAGCAGTTCTTC | CASSLAPGVEQFF
TRBJ2-7 | TRBV15 | NA | NA | 15 | TGTGCCACCAGCAGAGATCGACAGGACCCGGGTAAGCAGTACTTC | CATSRDRQDPGKQYF
TRBJ1-4 | TRBV5-1 | TRBD1 | NA | 16 | TGCGCCAGCAGCCGACAGGGTACTGCAACTAATGAAAAACTGTTTTTT | CASSRQGTATNEKLFF
TRBJ2-2 | TRBV2 | NA | NA | 12 | TGTGCCAGCAGTGCCTCCGTTTGGGAGCTGTTTTTT | CASSASVWELFF
TRBJ1-2 | TRBV2 | TRBD1 | NA | 14 | TGTGCCAGCAGTGGACAGGGGGCTGCGGATGGCTACACCTTC | CASSGQGAADGYTF
TRBJ2-3 | TRBV28 | TRBD2 | NA | 14 | TGTGCCAGCAGTTCCCTAGCGGGAGGGCTAACGCAGTATTTT | CASSSLAGGLTQYF
TRBJ2-5 | TRBV30 | NA | NA | 13 | TGTGCCTGGAGTGTGTCAGGTGGACCGACCCAGTACTTC | CAWSVSGGPTQYF
TRBJ2-7 | TRBV10-3 | NA | NA | 15 | TGTGCCATCAGTGGTTCCCAGAGAGCCCTTGTCGAGCAGTACTTC | CAISGSQRALVEQYF
TRBJ1-2 | TRBV3-1/TRBV3-2 | NA | NA | 11 | TGTGCCAGCAGCCAGGTGTCAGGCTACACCTTC | CASSQVSGYTF
TRBJ2-1 | TRBV19 | NA | NA | 14 | TGTGCCAGTAGTATGGTGACGGGAGCGGGTGAGCAGTTCTTC | CASSMVTGAGEQFF
TRBJ1-1 | TRBV19 | NA | NA | 12 | TGTGCCAGTAGTCTCAGGGTAACTGAAGCTTTCTTT | CASSLRVTEAFF
TRBJ1-2 | TRBV15 | NA | once | 18 | TGTGCCACCAGCAGAGATAAGCAGGCTTGGGGGTTTAACTATGGCTACACCTTC | CATSRDKQAWGFNYGYTF
TRBJ2-1 | TRBV6-2/TRBV6-3 | TRBD1 | once | 15 | TGTGCCAGCAGCCAAAACAGGGGAGTCTACAATGAGCAGTTCTTC | CASSQNRGVYNEQFF
TRBJ2-7 | TRBV6-2/TRBV6-3 | NA | NA | 13 | TGTGCCAGCAGTTCGGGCAGGGGCGGCGAGCAGTACTTC | CASSSGRGGEQYF
TRBJ2-2 | TRBV5-4 | TRBD1 | once | 14 | TGTGCCAGCAGCCGGGACAGGGTCGTCGGGGAGCTGTTTTTT | CASSRDRVVGELFF
TRBJ1-2 | TRBV2 | NA | NA | 12 | TGTGCCAGCAACCCACGTTACTATGGCTACACCTTC | CASNPRYYGYTF
TRBJ2-1 | TRBV28 | TRBD1 | NA | 13 | TGTGCCAGCAGAGAGACAGGGAACAATGAGCAGTTCTTC | CASRETGNNEQFF
TRBJ1-6 | TRBV10-3 | NA | NA | 13 | TGTGCCATCAACCAGGGTCATAATTCACCCCTCCACTTT | CAINQGHNSPLHF
TRBJ1-2 | TRBV27 | NA | NA | 12 | TGTGCCAGCAGTTTGTTATCTCGTGGCTACACCTTC | CASSLLSRGYTF
TRBJ1-1 | TRBV19 | TRBD1 | NA | 13 | TGTGCCAGTATGCCCAGGGGGTATATTGAAGCTTTCTTT | CASMPRGYIEAFF
TRBJ1-6 | TRBV3-1/TRBV3-2 | NA | NA | 13 | TGTGCCAGCAGCCAATCCACCGAGTCACCCCTCCACTTT | CASSQSTESPLHF
TRBJ1-3 | TRBV13 | TRBD1 | NA | 18 | TGTGCCAGCAGTAGGATGACAGGGCTGGGGGGAGCTGGAAACACCATATATTTT | CASSRMTGLGGAGNTIYF
TRBJ1-2 | TRBV4-1 | NA | NA | 12 | TGCGCCAGCAGCAGTGGGACTCCTGGCTACACCTTC | CASSSGTPGYTF
TRBJ1-2 | TRBV19 | NA | NA | 15 | TGTGCCAGTAGTATACGGGGGGGGACAACCTATGGCTACACCTTC | CASSIRGGTTYGYTF
TRBJ1-1 | TRBV6-5 | TRBD1 | NA | 15 | TGTGCCAGCAGCTTCACAGGGGGAACGAACACTGAAGCTTTCTTT | CASSFTGGTNTEAFF
TRBJ1-1 | TRBV12-3/TRBV12-4 | NA | NA | 13 | TGTGCCAGCAGACGGGGCCGGAACACTGAAGCTTTCTTT | CASRRGRNTEAFF
TRBJ1-5 | TRBV14 | NA | NA | 13 | TGTGCCAGCAGCCCCCACCCTAATCAGCCCCAGCATTTT | CASSPHPNQPQHF
TRBJ1-2 | TRBV28 | TRBD1 | NA | 15 | TGTGCCAGCAGTTATCCGGACAGGGAATTCTGGGGCTACACCTTC | CASSYPDREFWGYTF
TRBJ1-1 | TRBV7-8 | TRBD1 | few | 13 | TGTGCCAGCAGCCGACAGGGGAACACTGAAGCTTTCTTT | CASSRQGNTEAFF
TRBJ1-1 | TRBV9 | NA | few | 11 | TGTGCCAGCAGCGGAGGGGGTGAAGCTTTCTTT | CASSGGGEAFF
TRBJ2-2 | TRBV27 | TRBD1 | NA | 13 | TGTGCCAGCAGTTTAACGGGACAGGGGGAGCTGTTTTTT | CASSLTGQGELFF
TRBJ2-7 | TRBV5-5 | TRBD2 | NA | 15 | TGTGCCAGCAGCTTGATGACTAGCGGGAACCACGGGCAGTACTTC | CASSLMTSGNHGQYF
TRBJ1-3 | TRBV19 | NA | NA | 15 | TGTGCCAGTAGTACGAACAGGAATCCAGGAAACACCATATATTTT | CASSTNRNPGNTIYF
TRBJ1-5 | TRBV7-2 | TRBD1 | NA | 17 | TGTGCCAGCAGCTTAGTACCACAGGGGCTTGGCAATCAGCCCCAGCATTTT | CASSLVPQGLGNQPQHF
TRBJ2-7 | TRBV4-1 | TRBD1 | once | 15 | TGCGCCAGCAGCCAAGCGAACAGGGGGCGGTTCGAGCAGTACTTC | CASSQANRGRFEQYF
TRBJ1-1 | TRBV5-1 | TRBD1 | NA | 19 | TGCGCCAGCAGCTTGCGTGGGACAGGGGGCTTCGGTATGAACACTGAAGCTTTCTTT | CASSLRGTGGFGMNTEAFF
TRBJ1-6 | TRBV6-2/TRBV6-3 | NA | few | 14 | TGTGCCAGCAGTCAGGTCGCGGGAGGATCACCCCTCCACTTT | CASSQVAGGSPLHF
TRBJ2-2 | TRBV10-3 | NA | NA | 15 | TGTGCCATCACCCAGGGACTTCTGAACACCGGGGAGCTGTTTTTT | CAITQGLLNTGELFF
TRBJ2-7 | TRBV5-4 | NA | NA | 14 | TGTGCCAGCAGCTTGTTGGGGACAACCTACGAGCAGTACTTC | CASSLLGTTYEQYF
TRBJ2-2 | TRBV5-4 | NA | once | 14 | TGTGCCAGCAGCTTCGACCAGAACACCGGGGAGCTGTTTTTT | CASSFDQNTGELFF
TRBJ1-2 | TRBV19 | TRBD1 | NA | 12 | TGTGCCAGTACCCGGACAGGGAATGGCTACACCTTC | CASTRTGNGYTF
TRBJ1-6 | TRBV19 | NA | once | 15 | TGTGCCAGTACTCAACGGACAGCGGAGAATTCACCCCTCCACTTT | CASTQRTAENSPLHF
TRBJ2-1 | TRBV27 | TRBD1 | NA | 16 | TGTGCCAGCAGTTTATCGGGACAGCGACCCAACAATGAGCAGTTCTTC | CASSLSGQRPNNEQFF
TRBJ1-2 | TRBV19 | NA | few | 13 | TGTGCCAGTAGTATCCCCCCGACATTGAGCTACACCTTC | CASSIPPTLSYTF
TRBJ1-4 | TRBV7-6 | TRBD1 | NA | 14 | TGTGCCAGCGGCAAACGGACAGGGGATGAAAAACTGTTTTTT | CASGKRTGDEKLFF